This entry concerns a single T cell receptor beta chain. Its antigen is as yet unknown. Unique molecular identifiers were built into the TCR beta cDNA libraries. With roughly 1 to 11 million T cells as the source, roughly 500,000 cDNA molecules resulted. TCRdb reprocessed the PCR reads via MiXCR and lists one record per CDR3 protein. The table records 750,000 to 950,000 distinct CDR3 sequences, roughly 50% of them present only once. This sample is part of a study of post-analysis software for immune sequencing data. The CDR3 has 15 amino acids. Germline loops: CDR1 MNHEY, CDR2 SMNVEV (reference sequence). V shed 2 bases, J shed 4 bases, and the junction held 5 bases outside the gene matches. Findings of the study overall: Relative to controls, patients had five TRBV segments at higher frequency, with TRBV5-6, TRBV5-1 and TRBV20-1 among these.

The sample taken for sequencing was blood. V gene TRBV27 combines with J gene TRBJ2-5, with TRBD1 matching over 9 bases. The sequence was collected from a girl aged 5-17 years with multiple sclerosis. The CDR3 DNA sequence: TGTGCCAGCAGTTTACAACAGGGGGCTGGAGAGACCCAGTACTTC. Residues: CASSLQQGAGETQYF.